The sequence of this TCR beta chain was determined in a study of shared clonotypes between healthy human individuals (dated by TCRdb to about 2020). Some background on the complete study: A few men and a couple of women, aged 18 to 49 years, made up the cohort. For each donor, CD4 naive and CD4 memory were each given three plates, CD8 naive was given two plates, and CD8 memory was given one plate. To estimate repertoire size and how much clonotype sharing occurs between individuals, the study deeply sequenced the blood TCR repertoires of a handful of healthy adults. To increase sequencing depth and limit assay-specific biases, TCR repertoire library preparation and sequencing were carried out by different laboratories using diverse techniques. Leukapheresis yielded between about 0.8 and 8.9 billion PBMCs per donor.

Here is what the overall study found, with its caveats: Because the study included a small number of donors, the genetic and exposure-history diversity represented was limited. Compared with non-shared clonotypes, the clonotypes found in all four sorted-subset donors had higher generation probabilities. Larger estimated clonotype richness was generally found for naive subsets than for memory subsets. Even with the large sequencing depth, rarefaction of the sorted-subset datasets indicated that sequencing was incomplete. Sampling was restricted to blood, and TCR repertoires in tissue are likely to differ from TCR repertoires in blood. When four donors were compared, the shared fraction of clonotypes was about 5.4% for naive CD4, more than 3% for naive CD8, 2.3% for memory CD4, and 0.3% to 0.5% for memory CD8. Pairwise subsampling indicated that sequencing depth was expected to affect the degree of clonotype sharing among donors.

For this clone: Its antigen remains unidentified. Base-call qualities are not available, and no considerably larger clone is one nucleotide away.

V is cut by 5 bases and J by 16 bases, and the space between the germline ends is 24 bases. CDR1 is given as SGHTA and CDR2 as FQGTGA, both from the germline V gene. The CDR3 contains 14 residues, cysteine and phenylalanine counted. Only CDR3 DNA is held: 42 bases, read in frame from base 1. Donors were healthy HIV-negative adults with no recently reported acute infections or vaccinations. Every donor was a Caucasian adult residing in Nashville, Tennessee, USA. CD4+ T cells were enriched through magnetic negative selection, after which naive cells were positively selected on CD45RA and the remaining negative fraction served as the memory subset. Blood was collected by leukapheresis, and PBMCs were isolated by Ficoll-Histopaque density gradient centrifugation and then cryopreserved in liquid nitrogen vapor phase. Purity and quantity of every magnetically sorted T cell population were checked by analytical flow cytometry. From each sorted fraction, genomic DNA was isolated and quantified by UV absorbance on a Nanodrop 2000c.

TCR CDR3 regions were amplified from genomic DNA by multiplex PCR using the deep immunoSEQ assay. For each cell subset, the extracted genomic DNA was distributed evenly across all wells of several immunoSEQ 96-well plates, and each plate served as one replicate. Each replicate PCR for sorted subsets received around 200 ng genomic DNA, equal to 30,000 or so T cell genomes. Purified libraries were quantified with a Qubit 3.0 fluorometer, sized on a Bioanalyzer 2100, and re-quantified with the KAPA Library Quantification kit. Each immunoSEQ 96-well plate was sequenced on its own single-read 150-cycle Illumina NextSeq 550 flow cell. On the authors' methods: Because only junctional sequences without quality scores were contained in the immunoSEQ output, filtering matching that applied to full-length reads could not be performed. Sequences were annotated with PyIR, a Python wrapper for IgBLAST v1.9, and V/J genes and CDR3 were assigned using IMGT germline references. Reads were filtered out if the reads had weak V/J assignments (E-value above 1e-6), no CDR3, stop codons, out-of-frame junctions, or ambiguous translated residues. V3J clonotypes were defined as sequences sharing the same inferred V gene, J gene, and CDR3 amino acid sequence. The percentage overlap between two repertoires was calculated by dividing the number of shared unique clonotypes by the size of the smaller repertoire. Richness of each repertoire was evaluated using RTK rarefaction, the Chao1 estimator, and Recon v2.1 estimates of unobserved clonotypes. Generation probabilities were computed with OLGA for all TCRbeta clonotypes obtained by the gDNA method from a handful of donors. TCRdb provides this immuneACCESS table in a form limited to in-frame rearrangements. Some clones are lacking; in checked studies, under half of them reflect an unresolved V gene, and why the rest are absent is not known. From that table come the V and J calls and clone size; the DNA was used to work out D and trimming. Within this sample are 2 million to 2.5 million clones, with less than 95% of them counted one time only. In total, the top ten clones hold 0.3% to 0.4% of the sample.

The chain uses TRBV7-3 and TRBJ2-1; confidence is insufficient to name the D gene. The receptor's source is a man younger than 35 in good health. Some clones in this sample may be carry-over from other donors' samples. The material sequenced was naive CD4+ T cells from PBMCs. This specimen's cell subset or site label, per the study, means: CD45RA+ positively selected. The CDR3 region reads CASSALSRSPRVFF. At the DNA level, the sequence is TGTGCCAGCAGCGCACTCTCGCGGTCCCCCCGGGTCTTCTTC.